The 19 T cell receptor beta chains below all came from one sample that was sequenced in a study of blood T cells in healthy people across ages. A second PCR, run for roughly 7 to 11 cycles, used a sample-barcoded 5' primer plus a J-beta primer mix. From the 5' RACE reads, TCRdb called clonotypes with MiXCR, one entry per CDR3 protein. The sample lists under 1,000,000 distinct CDR3 sequences, about 37% occurring once. The sample taken for sequencing was blood. The source is a man between 18 and 29 years old in good health.

The chain carries TRBV29-1 and TRBJ2-3; tentatively, D is TRBD1 (5 bases). The V gene's germline CDR1 is SQVTM and CDR2 ANQGSEA. V was trimmed by 3 bases and J by 4 bases, leaving 14 bases between them. The CDR3 extends over 14 amino acids. The CDR3 loop reads CSVDGAARADTQYF. The CDR3 coding sequence is TGCAGCGTTGATGGGGCCGCAAGGGCAGATACGCAGTATTTT.

This clonotype was observed a single time. This clone may be a read error of a much larger clone one base away. This chain uses TRBV4-3 with TRBJ2-7, with D possibly TRBD1 on 6 matching bases. The germline V and J ends were trimmed by 0 bases and 7 bases, with 22 bases remaining between them. The germline V gene encodes CDR1 LGHNA and CDR2 YSLEER. The CDR3 spans 17 residues. The CDR3 sequence is CASSQDRQRGGFSEQYF. In DNA, the CDR3 is TGCGCCAGCAGCCAAGATCGGCAAAGAGGGGGTTTCTCTGAGCAGTACTTC.

Points on this clonotype: The germline gene is not matched at one end of the junction; a read error may be the cause. The chain has TRBV28 and TRBJ1-2; 9 nucleotides match TRBD1. CDR3 size: 14 residues. Germline V gene data show CDR1 as MDHEN and CDR2 as SYDVKM. The CDR3 nucleotides read TGTCCCAGCAGTCAGACACAGGGGGCGAATGGCTACACCTTC. It specifies CPSSQTQGANGYTF.

This clonotype has more than one count but fewer than ten. J is TRBJ1-5 and V is TRBV3-1; D is ambiguous. The germline V gene has CDR1 LGHDT and CDR2 YNNKEL (reference sequence). With 1 base removed from V and 3 bases from J, the gap between germline ends came to 10 bases. The CDR3 runs to 15 residues. The CDR3 sequence is CASSQAGRINQPQHF. The CDR3 nucleotides read TGTGCCAGCAGCCAAGCCGGGCGAATCAATCAGCCCCAGCATTTT. The variable domain in full, completed from reference TRBV3-1 and TRBJ1-5, reads DTAVSQTPKYLVTQMGNDKSIKCEQNLGHDTMYWYKQDSKKFLKIMFSYNNKELIINETVPNRFSPKSPDKAHLNLHINSLELGDSAVYFCASSQAGRINQPQHFGDGTRLSIL.

This clonotype came up a few times. The chain links TRBV4-3 to TRBJ2-7, with D possibly matching TRBD2 (6 bases). Germline V gene lookup returns CDR1 LGHNA and CDR2 YSLEER. CDR3 size: 14 residues. V was clipped by 4 bases and J by 2 bases, with 12 bases between them. The CDR3 reads CASSPQEGPYEQYF. For the CDR3, the DNA is TGCGCCAGCAGCCCACAGGAGGGACCCTACGAGCAGTACTTC.

This chain uses TRBV20-1 with TRBJ1-5; a possible D gene is TRBD1 (5 bases). The length of the CDR3 is 14 residues. V was clipped by 3 bases and J by 7 bases, with 16 bases between them. Germline CDR1 reads DFQATT; CDR2 reads SNEGSKA (reference sequence). CDR3 sequence reads: CSARMDTFGQPQHF. CDR3 bases: TGCAGTGCTAGGATGGACACGTTTGGCCAGCCCCAGCATTTT.

The chain carries TRBV20-1 and TRBJ1-4; D ambiguous. The germline CDR1 and CDR2 sequences are DFQATT and SNEGSKA (reference sequence). V was shortened by 5 bases and J by 2 bases, with 12 bases between the two germline ends. The CDR3 runs 14 residues. CDR3 coding DNA: TGCAGTGCTGGACCCCTAGGGACTAATGAAAAACTGTTTTTT. Amino acid sequence: CSAGPLGTNEKLFF.

This chain links TRBV7-2 with TRBJ1-5; no clear D. The CDR3 consists of 16 residues. V was shortened by 1 base and J by 6 bases, with 16 bases between the two germline ends. CDR1 is SGHTA and CDR2 is FQGNSA in the germline V gene. The CDR3 DNA follows: TGTGCCAGCAGCTTAGAGGCCGACATCCGGATTCAGCCCCAGCATTTT. It specifies CASSLEADIRIQPQHF.

The genes are TRBV5-1 and TRBJ1-1; TRBD1 matches at 8 bases. The CDR3 has 15 residues. In germline, CDR1 is SGHRS, CDR2 YFSETQ. V dropped 4 bases and J dropped 1; count of bases not matched to a gene: 6. The CDR3 protein is CASSTATGGNTEAFF. The CDR3 region has the DNA TGCGCCAGCAGCACTGCAACAGGGGGGAACACTGAAGCTTTCTTT. Full variable domain (outside the CDR3, taken from reference TRBV5-1 and TRBJ1-1): KAGVTQTPRYLIKTRGQQVTLSCSPISGHRSVSWYQQTPGQGLQFLFEYFSETQRNKGNFPGRFSGRQFSNSRSEMNVSTLELGDSALYLCASSTATGGNTEAFFGQGTRLTVV.

The CDR3 nucleotides are TGTGCCAGCAGGGTACCGGGACAGTCCTACGAGCAGTACTTC. Protein: CASRVPGQSYEQYF. This chain uses TRBV7-9 with TRBJ2-7; 7 nucleotides line up with TRBD1. V dropped 6 bases and J dropped 1; count of bases not matched to a gene: 6. Germline V CDR1 and CDR2: SEHNR, FQNEAQ (reference sequence). The CDR3 sequence is 14 residues long.

This clonotype was seen ten or more times. The chain has TRBV29-1 and TRBJ2-7, with D perhaps matching TRBD1 (6 bases). CDR3 length: 13 amino acids. V lost 3 bases, J lost 5 bases, and 14 bases lay in between. Germline V gene lookup returns CDR1 SQVTM and CDR2 ANQGSEA. CDR3 sequence (DNA): TGCAGCGTTGACGGCAGGGGCGGAGACGAGCAGTACTTC. Translating it yields CSVDGRGGDEQYF.

Comment on this clonotype: The junction differs from germline at one of its ends, possibly a read error. V gene TRBV4-3 combines with J gene TRBJ2-1; D perhaps matches TRBD2 (5 bases). Germline lookup yields CDR1 LGHNA and CDR2 YSLEER. The CDR3 covers 17 residues. The CDR3 here is CASSQDFSDSPYNEQFF. CDR3 DNA: TGCGCCAGCAGTCAAGATTTTTCGGACTCCCCCTACAATGAGCAGTTCTTC.

This rearrangement joins TRBV5-1 to TRBJ2-4; TRBD2 matches at 7 bases. The DNA matches TRBJ2-7 better at its end, which makes the J call doubtful. This CDR3 is 13 amino acids long. CDR1 and CDR2 from the germline V gene are SGHRS and YFSETQ. The CDR3 DNA follows: TGCGCCAGCAGTTGGGGAGGGGCTGGCGAGCAGTACTTC. Translation: CASSWGGAGEQYF.

This clonotype has a handful of counts. At one end, the junction sequence differs from germline, possibly due to a read error. This chain uses TRBV10-3 with TRBJ1-1; 9 bases fit TRBD1. Germline assignment: CDR1 ENHRY and CDR2 SYGVKD. The CDR3 extends over 15 amino acids. CDR3 sequence (DNA): TGTGCCATCAGTGCCCGGACAGGGGACTACACGGAAGCTTTCTTT. Translated, it gives CAISARTGDYTEAFF.

The chain employs TRBV6-5 and TRBJ2-5, with 7 bases lining up with TRBD1. V lost 5 bases and J lost 5; bases outside the gene matches: 14. Germline V CDR1 and CDR2: MNHEY, SVGAGI. The CDR3 loop spans 16 amino acids. The CDR3 nucleotides are TGTGCCAGCAGTCCGTTTGGGAGCAGGGGGAGCGAGACCCAGTACTTC. This sequence encodes CASSPFGSRGSETQYF.

This sequence joins TRBV28 and TRBJ1-4, with D perhaps matching TRBD1 (6 bases). There are 14 residues in the CDR3. Germline CDR1 and CDR2: MDHEN and SYDVKM. V gave up 7 bases and J gave up 8 bases, with 17 bases separating them. The CDR3 loop reads CASIFGGGMEKLFF. The CDR3 DNA is TGTGCCAGCATTTTTGGGGGCGGAATGGAAAAACTGTTTTTT.

V usage is TRBV12-3 or TRBV12-4 and J usage is TRBJ2-1; D is perhaps TRBD1 or TRBD2 (5 bases each). The CDR3 has 15 residues. Trimming left V 6 bases short and J 3 bases short, with 15 bases between. CDR3 sequence: CASRPGPDRYNEQFF. CDR3 sequence (DNA): TGTGCCAGCAGGCCGGGACCCGACCGCTACAATGAGCAGTTCTTC.

The rearrangement links TRBV4-2 to TRBJ1-5; maybe TRBD1 (5 bases). The germline gives CDR1 LGHNA, CDR2 YNFKEQ. This CDR3 has 17 amino acids. V was cut by 1 base and J by 7 bases, with 20 bases left in between. The CDR3 nucleotides are TGTGCCAGCAGCCAAGTTGGCGGGGGTGGGGCCGGGCAGCCCCAGCATTTT. Amino acids: CASSQVGGGGAGQPQHF.

This clonotype was detected a few times. CDR3 bases: TGTGCCAGCAGCCAAGGGGGCAGGCAAGGCTACACCTTC. Translating gives CASSQGGRQGYTF. This chain links TRBV7-2 with TRBJ1-2; 7 positions agree with TRBD1. The J segment lost 8 bases and the V segment lost 5 bases, leaving 8 bases of the junction unmatched. The CDR3 has 13 amino acids. Germline CDR1 reads SGHTA; CDR2 reads FQGNSA.